These T cell receptor beta chains were read from a single sample in a study of breast tumors, draining lymph nodes, adjacent tissues. Using its own MiXCR run on the multiplex PCR reads, TCRdb lists one record per CDR3 protein. The repertoire holds 290,000 or so distinct CDR3 sequences, with around 31% as singletons. Specimen: axillary lymph node tissue. The receptors were sampled from a female donor with breast cancer. Some clones in this sample may be carry-over from other donors' samples. The CDR3 runs from the conserved cysteine through the conserved F or W. D genes are given only for firm matches. The size of a clone is reported for some rows only, either as once, few or many, or as a class for expanded clones.

size	length	V	J	D	CDR3	DNA
many	14	TRBV29-1	TRBJ1-3	-	CSVGGALGGNTIYF	TGCAGCGTTGGGGGGGCCTTAGGTGGAAACACCATATATTTT
many	11	TRBV20-1	TRBJ2-1	-	CSAREGYEQFF	TGCAGTGCTAGGGAGGGGTATGAGCAGTTCTTC
many	15	TRBV25-1	TRBJ2-7	TRBD1	CASREPGTGSYEQYF	TGTGCCAGCAGGGAACCTGGGACAGGGAGTTACGAGCAGTACTTC
many	17	TRBV15	TRBJ2-1	-	CATSSRKGTSAYNEQFF	TGTGCCACCAGCTCCCGAAAAGGAACGAGCGCCTACAATGAGCAGTTCTTC
-	16	TRBV28	TRBJ1-5	TRBD1	CASSPSWGTGKQPQHF	TGTGCCAGCAGTCCTTCCTGGGGGACAGGGAAGCAGCCCCAGCATTTT
-	14	TRBV9	TRBJ1-6	-	CASSVGQGEGSLPF	TGTGCCAGCAGCGTAGGGCAGGGAGAAGGGTCCCTCCCCTTT
few	16	TRBV18	TRBJ2-5	-	CASSSDRRASKETQYF	TGTGCCAGTTCAAGTGACCGCCGGGCATCAAAAGAGACCCAGTACTTC
many	14	TRBV5-8	TRBJ1-6	-	CASSLGTGPWSLHF	TGTGCCAGCAGCTTGGGAACGGGCCCTTGGAGTCTCCACTTT
many	13	TRBV2	TRBJ2-2	TRBD1	CASRDRGPGELFF	TGTGCCAGCAGGGACAGGGGGCCCGGGGAGCTGTTTTTT
-	14	TRBV28	TRBJ2-7	TRBD1	CASSLSLTGFEQYF	TGTGCCAGCAGTTTATCCTTGACAGGGTTCGAGCAGTACTTC
few	14	TRBV30	TRBJ1-3	-	CAWSPQSSGNTIYF	TGTGCCTGGAGTCCCCAGAGCTCTGGAAACACCATATATTTT
many	16	TRBV19	TRBJ2-2	TRBD1	CASRNQQGAHTGELFF	TGTGCCAGTAGGAACCAACAGGGGGCTCACACCGGGGAGCTGTTTTTT
many	20	TRBV19	TRBJ2-7	TRBD2	CASSKEGSGLAGFGMEEQYF	TGTGCCAGTAGTAAGGAGGGCTCGGGACTAGCGGGATTCGGGATGGAAGAGCAGTACTTC
few	14	TRBV27	TRBJ2-1	-	CASSETGDYNEQFF	TGTGCCAGCAGCGAGACGGGGGATTACAATGAGCAGTTCTTC
many	15	TRBV6-1	TRBJ2-6	TRBD2	CASSAGRVWANVLTF	TGTGCCAGCAGTGCTGGGAGGGTCTGGGCCAACGTCCTGACTTTC
many	14	TRBV5-1	TRBJ2-7	-	CASSWDSLSYEQYF	TGCGCCAGCAGCTGGGACTCACTGTCCTACGAGCAGTACTTC
many	13	TRBV7-9	TRBJ2-3	TRBD2	CASSLEALAAQYF	TGTGCCAGCAGCTTAGAGGCGCTAGCGGCGCAGTATTTT
many	16	TRBV20-1	TRBJ2-7	TRBD2	CSARDGGLAGSYEQYF	TGCAGTGCTAGAGATGGGGGGCTAGCGGGAAGCTACGAGCAGTACTTC
many	15	TRBV29-1	TRBJ2-7	TRBD2	CSVARGNTGGYEQYF	TGCAGCGTCGCGCGGGGAAACACCGGGGGGTACGAGCAGTACTTC